The subject of this entry is one TCR beta chain. Its specificity is not known. Clones were sequenced by immunoSEQ multiplex PCR, and TCRdb holds only the in-frame ones, with some missing. Altogether approximately 100,000 clones are present, more than 90% being singletons, with the ten largest covering 2% to 2.5%. The data were taken from a study of T cell responses to AZD1222 COVID-19 vaccine. Findings of the study overall: Repertoire collection took place solely once the T cell response had peaked. Unmutated variant regions are reportedly targeted by nearly half of spike-specific TCRs.

The CDR3 runs to 14 residues. Germline lookup yields CDR1 MNHEY and CDR2 SVGAGI. V lost 4 bases and J 0 bases, leaving 8 bases between the germline ends. Sequenced here: peripheral blood, sampled on day 0 of AZD1222 vaccination. V usage is TRBV6-5 and J usage is TRBJ2-3; no firm D call. This TCR was recovered from an adult in good health. DNA of the CDR3: TGTGCCAGCAGTTCTAGAATTAGCACAGATACGCAGTATTTT. Residues: CASSSRISTDTQYF.